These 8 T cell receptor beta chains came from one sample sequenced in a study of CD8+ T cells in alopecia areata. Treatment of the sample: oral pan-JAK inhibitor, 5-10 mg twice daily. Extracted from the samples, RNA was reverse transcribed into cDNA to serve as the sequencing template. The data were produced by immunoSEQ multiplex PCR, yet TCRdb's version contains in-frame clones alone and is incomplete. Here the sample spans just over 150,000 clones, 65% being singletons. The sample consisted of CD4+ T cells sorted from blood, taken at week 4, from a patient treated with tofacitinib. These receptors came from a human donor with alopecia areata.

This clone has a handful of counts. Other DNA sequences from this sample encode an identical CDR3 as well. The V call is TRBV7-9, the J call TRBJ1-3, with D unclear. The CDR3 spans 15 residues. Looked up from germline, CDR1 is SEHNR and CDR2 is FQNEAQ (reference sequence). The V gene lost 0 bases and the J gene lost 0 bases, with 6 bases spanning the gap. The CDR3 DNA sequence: TGTGCCAGCAGCTTAGCTGGTGCCTCTGGAAACACCATATATTTT. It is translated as CASSLAGASGNTIYF. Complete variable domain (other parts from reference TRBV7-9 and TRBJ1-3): DTGVSQNPRHKITKRGQNVTFRCDPISEHNRLYWYRQTLGQGPEFLTYFQNEAQLEKSRLLSDRFSAERPKGSFSTLEIQRTEQGDSAMYLCASSLAGASGNTIYFGEGSWLTVV.

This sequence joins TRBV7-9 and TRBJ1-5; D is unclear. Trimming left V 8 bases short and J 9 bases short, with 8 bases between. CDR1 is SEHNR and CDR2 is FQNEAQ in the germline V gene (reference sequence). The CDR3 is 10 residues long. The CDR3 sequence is CASSPGPQHF. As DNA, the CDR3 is TGTGCCAGCTCCCCGGGGCCCCAGCATTTT.

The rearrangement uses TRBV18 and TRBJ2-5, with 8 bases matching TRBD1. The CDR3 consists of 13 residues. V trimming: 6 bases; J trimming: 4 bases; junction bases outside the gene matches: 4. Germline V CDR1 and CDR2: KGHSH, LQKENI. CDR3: CASSRTGRETQYF. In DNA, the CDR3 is TGTGCCAGCTCCCGGACAGGGCGAGAGACCCAGTACTTC.

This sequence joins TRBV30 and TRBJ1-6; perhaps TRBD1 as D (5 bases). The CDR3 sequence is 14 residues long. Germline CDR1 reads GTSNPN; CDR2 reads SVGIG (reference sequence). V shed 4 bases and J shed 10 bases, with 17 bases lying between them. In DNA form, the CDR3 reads TGTGCCTGGAACCTAGGAGACAGAGTCTCACCCCTCCACTTT. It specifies CAWNLGDRVSPLHF.

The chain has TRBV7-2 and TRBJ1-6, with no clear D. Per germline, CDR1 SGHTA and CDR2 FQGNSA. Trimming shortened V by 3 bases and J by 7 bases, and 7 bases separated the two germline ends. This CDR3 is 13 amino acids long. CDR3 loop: CASSFWENSPLHF. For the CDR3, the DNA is TGTGCCAGCAGCTTTTGGGAGAATTCACCCCTCCACTTT.

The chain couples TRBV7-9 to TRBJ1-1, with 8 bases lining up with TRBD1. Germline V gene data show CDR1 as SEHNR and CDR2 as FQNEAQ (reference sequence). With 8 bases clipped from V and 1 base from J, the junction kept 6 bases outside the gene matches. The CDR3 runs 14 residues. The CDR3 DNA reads TGTGCCAGCGCAGGGGGCGACAGGAACACTGAAGCTTTCTTT. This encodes CASAGGDRNTEAFF.

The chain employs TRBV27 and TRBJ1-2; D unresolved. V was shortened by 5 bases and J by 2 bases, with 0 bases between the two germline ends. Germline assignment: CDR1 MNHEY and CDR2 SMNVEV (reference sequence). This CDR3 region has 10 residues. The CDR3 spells CASSNYGYTF. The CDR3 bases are TGTGCCAGCAGTAACTATGGCTACACCTTC.

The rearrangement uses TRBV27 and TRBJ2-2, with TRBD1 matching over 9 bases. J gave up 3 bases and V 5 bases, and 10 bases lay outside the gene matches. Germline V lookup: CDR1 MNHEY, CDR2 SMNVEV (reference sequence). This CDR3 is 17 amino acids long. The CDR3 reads CASSRTGASLYTGELFF. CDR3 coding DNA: TGTGCCAGCAGTCGGACAGGGGCGAGTTTATACACCGGGGAGCTGTTTTTT.